The 11 T cell receptor beta chains listed next were all sequenced from one sample in a study of a mutant IDH1 vaccine in newly diagnosed glioma. These receptors are not linked to any known antigen. Sequencing used immunoSEQ multiplex PCR; TCRdb keeps in-frame clones, though not all of them. The data hold about 32,000 clones, with 80% observed a single time. Time point meaning: week 35, safety follow-up. In the vaccine, a single dose held 300 ug of the mutant IDH1 20-mer peptide, along with topical imiquimod. Sequencing used PBMCs, obtained from a glioma patient whose treatment included an IDH1 peptide vaccine. These receptor sequences come from a man in his forties or fifties with glioma. Some clones in this sample may be carry-over from other donors' samples.

CDR3 sequence: CASTGVLAHQPQHF. The CDR3, as DNA: TGTGCCAGTACGGGGGTCCTGGCCCATCAGCCCCAGCATTTT. V gene TRBV19 combines with J gene TRBJ1-5; possible D gene TRBD1, 5 bases. This CDR3 has 14 amino acids. Germline CDR1 is LNHDA and CDR2 is SQIVND (reference sequence). Deletions cut 7 bases from V and 5 bases from J, with 15 bases between.

Notes on this clone: This same CDR3 is encoded by further DNA sequences in the sample. V usage is TRBV4-3 and J usage is TRBJ2-5; D gene ambiguous. Deletions cut 0 bases from V and 3 bases from J, with 8 bases between. The germline CDR1 and CDR2 sequences are LGHNA and YSLEER. CDR3 length: 14 amino acids. In DNA form, the CDR3 reads TGCGCCAGCAGCCAAGATACTGGGAAAGAGACCCAGTACTTC. Protein sequence: CASSQDTGKETQYF.

The chain recombines TRBV15 with TRBJ1-2; D gene ambiguous. V was trimmed by 0 bases and J by 3 bases, leaving 8 bases between them. CDR1 and CDR2 (germline): LNHNV, YYDKDF (reference sequence). The CDR3 has 14 amino acids. This chain's CDR3 is CATSREGMDYGYTF. DNA for the CDR3: TGTGCCACCAGCAGAGAGGGAATGGACTATGGCTACACCTTC. Full variable domain (remainder filled in from reference TRBV15 and TRBJ1-2): DAMVIQNPRYQVTQFGKPVTLSCSQTLNHNVMYWYQQKSSQAPKLLFHYYDKDFNNEADTPDNFQSRRPNTSFCFLDIRSPGLGDTAMYLCATSREGMDYGYTFGSGTRLTVV.

CDR3 residues: CASSLTSGGPDTQYF. DNA of the CDR3: TGTGCCAGCAGCCTTACTAGCGGGGGGCCAGATACGCAGTATTTT. The chain employs TRBV11-2 and TRBJ2-3; 12 positions match TRBD2. The CDR3 extends over 15 amino acids. Germline-derived CDR1 and CDR2 are SGHAT and FQNNGV. J gave up 4 bases and V 5 bases, and 4 bases lay outside the gene matches.

The chain couples TRBV18 to TRBJ1-1; no clear D. The germline V and J ends were trimmed by 2 bases and 5 bases, with 6 bases remaining between them. Looked up from germline, CDR1 is KGHSH and CDR2 is LQKENI. The CDR3 contains 12 residues. The CDR3 region is CASSPSVTEAFF. For the CDR3, the DNA is TGTGCCAGCTCACCATCGGTAACTGAAGCTTTCTTT.

This clone was detected only a few times. The CDR3 loop is CASSLYGGPQETQYF. In DNA form, the CDR3 reads TGTGCCAGCAGTTTATACGGGGGACCGCAAGAGACCCAGTACTTC. This sequence joins TRBV27 and TRBJ2-5; D is perhaps TRBD2 (6 bases). CDR3 length: 15 residues. V gave up 1 base and J gave up 2 bases, with 11 bases separating them. Germline V gene lookup returns CDR1 MNHEY and CDR2 SMNVEV (reference sequence).

The chain uses TRBV9 and TRBJ1-2; D remains unclear. The CDR3 is 14 residues long. Germline assignment: CDR1 SGDLS and CDR2 YYNGEE. The germline V and J ends were trimmed by 0 bases and 4 bases, with 10 bases remaining between them. In DNA, the CDR3 is TGTGCCAGCAGCGTAGCTCAGAAAACCTATGGCTACACCTTC. It yields the protein CASSVAQKTYGYTF.

The rearrangement uses TRBV9 and TRBJ2-3, with a weak D call TRBD2 (5 bases). V was pared by 0 bases and J by 1 base, with 9 bases between. The CDR3 is 15 residues long. CDR1 is SGDLS and CDR2 is YYNGEE in the germline V gene. This CDR3 reads CASSVAWTGTDTQYF. The CDR3 DNA reads as TGTGCCAGCAGCGTAGCCTGGACTGGCACAGATACGCAGTATTTT.

V and J are TRBV25-1 and TRBJ1-1; tentative D call: TRBD1 (6 bases). Germline CDR1 is MGHDK and CDR2 is SYGVNS. This CDR3 region has 14 residues. Trimming took 5 bases from V and 5 from J, leaving 15 bases between them. As DNA, the CDR3 is TGTGCCAGCAGTTCGACAGGCAGAGGGACTGAAGCTTTCTTT. Residues: CASSSTGRGTEAFF.

This chain joins TRBV15 and TRBJ2-6; D is possibly TRBD2 (5 bases). The CDR3 is 15 residues long. Trimming took 5 bases from V and 4 from J, leaving 12 bases between them. Germline CDR1 reads LNHNV; CDR2 reads YYDKDF (reference sequence). CDR3 DNA sequence: TGTGCCACCAGCCTCGAAGGGAGCGGGGCCAACGTCCTGACTTTC. Translated, it gives CATSLEGSGANVLTF.

This clone has just a few counts. V is TRBV19 and J is TRBJ1-1, with 9 positions matching TRBD1. Germline trimming cut 5 bases from V and 1 base from J; bases unmatched to any gene: 2. CDR3 length equals 14 residues. Per the germline V gene, CDR1 is LNHDA and CDR2 is SQIVND (reference sequence). The CDR3 DNA reads as TGTGCCAGTAGTTGGACAGGGGCGAACACTGAAGCTTTCTTT. Its protein is CASSWTGANTEAFF.